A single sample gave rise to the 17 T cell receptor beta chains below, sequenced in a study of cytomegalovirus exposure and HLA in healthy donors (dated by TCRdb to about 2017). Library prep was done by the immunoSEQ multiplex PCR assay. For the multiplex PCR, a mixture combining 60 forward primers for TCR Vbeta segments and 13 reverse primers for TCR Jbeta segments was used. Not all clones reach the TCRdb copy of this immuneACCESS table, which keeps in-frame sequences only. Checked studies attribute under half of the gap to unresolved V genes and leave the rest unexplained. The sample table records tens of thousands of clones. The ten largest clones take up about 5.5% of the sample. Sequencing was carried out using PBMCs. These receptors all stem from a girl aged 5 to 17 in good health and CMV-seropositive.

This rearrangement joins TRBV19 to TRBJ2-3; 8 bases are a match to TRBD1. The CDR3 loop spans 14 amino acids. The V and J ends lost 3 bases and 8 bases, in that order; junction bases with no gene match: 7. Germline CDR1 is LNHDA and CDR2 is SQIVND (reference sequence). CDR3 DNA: TGTGCCAGTAGTATCGGGACAGGAGAAGGTACGCAGTATTTT. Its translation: CASSIGTGEGTQYF.

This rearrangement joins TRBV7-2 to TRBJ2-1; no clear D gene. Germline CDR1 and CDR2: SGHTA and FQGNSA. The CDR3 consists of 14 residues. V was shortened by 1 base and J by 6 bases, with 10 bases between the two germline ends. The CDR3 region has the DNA TGTGCCAGCAGCTTAGTAGGTAGCTCCAATGAGCAGTTCTTC. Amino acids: CASSLVGSSNEQFF.

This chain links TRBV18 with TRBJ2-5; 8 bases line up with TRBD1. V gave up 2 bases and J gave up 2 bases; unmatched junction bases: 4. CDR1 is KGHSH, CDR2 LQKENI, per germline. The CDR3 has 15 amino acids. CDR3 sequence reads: CASSPGQGIQETQYF. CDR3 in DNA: TGTGCCAGCTCACCAGGACAGGGCATTCAAGAGACCCAGTACTTC.

The CDR3 is CATSSYVSGQETQYF. CDR3 DNA sequence: TGTGCCACCAGCAGTTATGTGAGCGGCCAAGAGACCCAGTACTTC. The chain recombines TRBV15 with TRBJ2-5; tentatively, D is TRBD2 (5 bases). The V end was cut by 3 bases, the J end by 1 base, with 12 bases between. CDR1 and CDR2 from the germline V gene are LNHNV and YYDKDF (reference sequence). CDR3 length: 15 residues.

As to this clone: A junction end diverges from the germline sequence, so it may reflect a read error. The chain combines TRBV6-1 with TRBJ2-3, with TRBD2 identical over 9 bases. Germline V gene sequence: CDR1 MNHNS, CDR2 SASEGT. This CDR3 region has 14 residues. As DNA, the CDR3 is TGTGCCAGCAGTGACAGCGGGGGGCCAGATAAGCAGTATTTT. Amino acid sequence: CASSDSGGPDKQYF.

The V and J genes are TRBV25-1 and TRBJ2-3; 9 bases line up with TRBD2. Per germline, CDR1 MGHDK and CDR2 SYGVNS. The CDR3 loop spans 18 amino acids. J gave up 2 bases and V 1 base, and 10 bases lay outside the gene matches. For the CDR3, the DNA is TGTGCCAGCAGTGAATCGCCCAGAAGCGGGGGGACCACAGATACGCAGTATTTT. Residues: CASSESPRSGGTTDTQYF.

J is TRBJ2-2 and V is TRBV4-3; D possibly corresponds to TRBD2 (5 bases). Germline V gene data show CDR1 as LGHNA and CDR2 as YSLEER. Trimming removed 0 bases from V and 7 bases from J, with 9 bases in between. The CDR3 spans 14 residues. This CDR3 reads CASSQDWGVGELFF. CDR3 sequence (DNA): TGCGCCAGCAGCCAAGACTGGGGAGTCGGGGAGCTGTTTTTT.

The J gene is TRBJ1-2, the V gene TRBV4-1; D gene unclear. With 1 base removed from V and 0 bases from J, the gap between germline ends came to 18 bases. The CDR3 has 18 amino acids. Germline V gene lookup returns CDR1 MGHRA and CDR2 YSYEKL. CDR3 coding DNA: TGCGCCAGCAGCCAAGTATCCGGGATTCGAGGATCTAACTATGGCTACACCTTC. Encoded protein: CASSQVSGIRGSNYGYTF.

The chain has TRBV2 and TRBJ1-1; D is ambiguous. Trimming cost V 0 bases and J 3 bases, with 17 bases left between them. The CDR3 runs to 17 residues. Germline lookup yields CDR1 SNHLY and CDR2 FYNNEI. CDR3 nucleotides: TGTGCCAGCAGTGAAGCGCTTCGTGGTATTTTAGACACTGAAGCTTTCTTT. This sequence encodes CASSEALRGILDTEAFF.

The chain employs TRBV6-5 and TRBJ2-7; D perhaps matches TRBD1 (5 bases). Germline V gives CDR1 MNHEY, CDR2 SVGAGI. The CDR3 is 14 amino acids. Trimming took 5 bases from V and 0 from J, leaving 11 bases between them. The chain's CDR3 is CASSIRQSSYEQYF. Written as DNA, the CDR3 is TGTGCCAGCAGTATTCGACAGTCCTCCTACGAGCAGTACTTC.

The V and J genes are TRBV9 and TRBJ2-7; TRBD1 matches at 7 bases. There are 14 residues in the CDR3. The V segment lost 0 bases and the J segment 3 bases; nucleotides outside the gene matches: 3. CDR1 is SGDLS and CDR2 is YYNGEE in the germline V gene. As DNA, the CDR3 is TGTGCCAGCAGCGTAGGAGGGGGCGGCTACGAGCAGTACTTC. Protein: CASSVGGGGYEQYF.

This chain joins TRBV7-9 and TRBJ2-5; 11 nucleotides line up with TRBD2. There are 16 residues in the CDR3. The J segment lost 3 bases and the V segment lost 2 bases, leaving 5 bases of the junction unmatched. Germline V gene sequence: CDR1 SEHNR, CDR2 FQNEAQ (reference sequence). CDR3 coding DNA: TGTGCCAGCAGCTTATTCGGGGGACTAGCGGAAGAGACCCAGTACTTC. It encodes CASSLFGGLAEETQYF.

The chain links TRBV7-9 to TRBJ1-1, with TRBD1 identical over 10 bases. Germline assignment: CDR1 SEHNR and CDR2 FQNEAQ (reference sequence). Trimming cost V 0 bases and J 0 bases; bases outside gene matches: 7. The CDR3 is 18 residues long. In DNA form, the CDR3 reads TGTGCCAGCAGCTTAGCGCGACAGGGGGCGATGCTGAACACTGAAGCTTTCTTT. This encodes CASSLARQGAMLNTEAFF. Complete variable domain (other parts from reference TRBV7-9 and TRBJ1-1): DTGVSQNPRHKITKRGQNVTFRCDPISEHNRLYWYRQTLGQGPEFLTYFQNEAQLEKSRLLSDRFSAERPKGSFSTLEIQRTEQGDSAMYLCASSLARQGAMLNTEAFFGQGTRLTVV.

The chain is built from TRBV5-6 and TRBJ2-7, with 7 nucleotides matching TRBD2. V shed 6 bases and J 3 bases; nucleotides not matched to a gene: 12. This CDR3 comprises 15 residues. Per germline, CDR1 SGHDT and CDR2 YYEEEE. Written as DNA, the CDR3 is TGTGCCAGCACCTGGTTTGGGACTAACAACTACGAGCAGTACTTC. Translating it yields CASTWFGTNNYEQYF.

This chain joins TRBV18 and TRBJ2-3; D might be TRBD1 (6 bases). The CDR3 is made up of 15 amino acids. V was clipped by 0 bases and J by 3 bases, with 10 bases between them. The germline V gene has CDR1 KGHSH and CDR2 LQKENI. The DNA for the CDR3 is TGTGCCAGCTCACCACCTTTCCAGGGGACAGATACGCAGTATTTT. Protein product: CASSPPFQGTDTQYF.

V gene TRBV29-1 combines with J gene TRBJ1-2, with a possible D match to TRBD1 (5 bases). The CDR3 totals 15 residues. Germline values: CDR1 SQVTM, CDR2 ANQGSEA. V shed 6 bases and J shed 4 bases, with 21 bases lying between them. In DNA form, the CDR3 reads TGCAGCGTAATACAGGTTGGGTCGGGGGTCTATGGCTACACCTTC. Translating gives CSVIQVGSGVYGYTF.

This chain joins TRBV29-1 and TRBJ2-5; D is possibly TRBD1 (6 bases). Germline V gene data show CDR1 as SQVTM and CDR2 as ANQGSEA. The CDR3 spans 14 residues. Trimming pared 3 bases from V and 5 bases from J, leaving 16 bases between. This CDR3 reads CSVDAGTTVETQYF. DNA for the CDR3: TGCAGCGTTGATGCTGGGACAACTGTGGAGACCCAGTACTTC.